This entry is about one T cell receptor beta chain. The target antigen is unknown. CDR1 is SGHRS, CDR2 YFSETQ, per germline. V lost 4 bases to trimming and J lost 0 bases; unmatched junction nucleotides: 5. The CDR3 extends over 16 amino acids. Naive CD4+ cells were CD45RA-selected; the remaining cells were memory. These data originate in a study of shared clonotypes between healthy human individuals. Study-wide points: The sharing of 4.5% to 5% of naive CD4 clonotypes was seen across a few donors.

Original data processing: ImmunoSEQ supplied junction-only sequences lacking quality scores, so filtering was different. Sequencing used immunoSEQ multiplex PCR; TCRdb keeps in-frame clones, though not all of them. That table gives V, J and clone size, and the DNA gave D and trimming. The repertoire holds about 2 million clones, with 85% to 95% as singletons. The chain links TRBV5-1 to TRBJ2-1; TRBD2 aligns across 9 bases. The source material was naive CD4+ T cells sorted from blood. Subset of the sample: CD45RA+ positively selected. This TCR derives from a man in his late teens or twenties in good health. CDR3: CASSPIAGDSYNEQFF. Here the CDR3 DNA reads TGCGCCAGCAGCCCAATAGCGGGAGACTCCTACAATGAGCAGTTCTTC.